These 17 T cell receptor beta chains originate from one sample sequenced in a study of T cells after yellow fever vaccination. TCRdb re-derived calls from the 5' RACE reads in MiXCR, one entry per CDR3 protein. The repertoire holds about 69,000 distinct CDR3 sequences, with about 6% as singletons. Material: CD4+ T cells sorted from PBMCs, obtained less than 16 days after the first yellow fever vaccination. All receptors come from a man aged 18 to 29 who received the YFV17D yellow fever vaccine.

Many counts were recorded for this clonotype. The chain has TRBV7-9 and TRBJ2-4; no reliable D call. Germline assignment: CDR1 SEHNR and CDR2 FQNEAQ (reference sequence). This CDR3 comprises 15 residues. Trimming took 0 bases from V and 0 from J, leaving 6 bases between them. In DNA, the CDR3 is TGTGCCAGCAGCTTAGCGTCGGTAGCCAAAAACATTCAGTACTTC. This translates into CASSLASVAKNIQYF.

This clonotype was seen just once. At one of its ends the junction is not consistent with the germline gene, which may arise from a read error. The chain carries TRBV3-1 and TRBJ2-5; TRBD1 matches at 7 bases. Germline CDR1 LGHDT, CDR2 YNNKEL (reference sequence). The CDR3 runs 15 residues. The CDR3 nucleotides are TGTTCCAGCAGCCAACAGTGGGACAGACAAGAGACCCAGTACTTC. It encodes CSSSQQWDRQETQYF.

Many counts were recorded for this clonotype. V is TRBV4-3 and J is TRBJ1-5; unclear D gene. Germline CDR1 is LGHNA and CDR2 is YSLEER. The V end lost 0 bases, the J end lost 4 bases, and 4 bases lay between the germline ends. The CDR3 spans 13 residues. CDR3 in amino acids: CASSQDTNQPQHF. The CDR3 DNA reads as TGCGCCAGCAGCCAAGATACGAATCAGCCCCAGCATTTT.

This clonotype was seen ten or more times. The V and J genes are TRBV5-1 and TRBJ2-2; 7 bases map to TRBD1. This CDR3 comprises 13 residues. J gave up 7 bases and V 1 base, and 1 base lay outside the gene matches. Germline V gene lookup returns CDR1 SGHRS and CDR2 YFSETQ. CDR3 amino acids: CASSLRGRGELFF. CDR3 bases: TGCGCCAGCAGCTTGAGGGGGCGCGGGGAGCTGTTTTTT.

This clonotype was picked up many times. The chain combines TRBV5-1 with TRBJ2-5; a possible D gene is TRBD1 (6 bases). CDR3 length equals 15 residues. Trimming took 3 bases from V and 7 from J, leaving 19 bases between them. The germline V gene has CDR1 SGHRS and CDR2 YFSETQ. This CDR3 is CASSSGTRDAGTQYF. For the CDR3, the DNA is TGCGCCAGCAGCTCCGGGACAAGAGATGCGGGGACCCAGTACTTC.

This clonotype was picked up many times. V is TRBV7-2 and J is TRBJ1-1; TRBD1 is a possible D gene (6 bases). V shed 2 bases and J shed 2 bases, with 9 bases lying between them. Looked up from germline, CDR1 is SGHTA and CDR2 is FQGNSA. The CDR3 contains 14 residues. The CDR3 region is CASSLKGVNTEAFF. The CDR3 region has the DNA TGTGCCAGCAGCTTAAAGGGGGTTAACACTGAAGCTTTCTTT.

This clonotype was counted ten times or more. The chain combines TRBV5-1 with TRBJ2-3, with TRBD1 matching over 7 bases. Losses at the gene ends were 2 bases for V and 2 bases for J; bases not matched to a gene: 2. Germline V gene lookup returns CDR1 SGHRS and CDR2 YFSETQ. This CDR3 spans 14 amino acids. CDR3 DNA sequence: TGCGCCAGCAGCTTTGGACAGGACACAGATACGCAGTATTTT. This translates into CASSFGQDTDTQYF.

This clonotype was recorded many times. This rearrangement joins TRBV2 to TRBJ2-1; a possible D gene is TRBD1 (5 bases). The germline V and J ends were trimmed by 1 base and 9 bases, with 16 bases remaining between them. CDR3 size: 15 residues. From germline, CDR1 is SNHLY and CDR2 FYNNEI. CDR3 coding DNA: TGTGCCAGCAGTGAAGGGCAGGGTCGGATGGGTGAGCAGTTCTTC. It encodes CASSEGQGRMGEQFF.

At least ten counts were recorded for this clonotype. The genes are TRBV12-3 or TRBV12-4 and TRBJ2-3; D unclear. The CDR3 is 11 amino acids. Deletions cut 6 bases from V and 7 bases from J, with 8 bases between. CDR3 protein: CASSRQYTQYF. The CDR3 DNA reads TGTGCCAGCAGCCGGCAATATACGCAGTATTTT.

This clonotype has ten or more counts. The chain uses TRBV5-1 and TRBJ1-1, with a tentative D call TRBD1 (5 bases). The CDR3 is made up of 14 amino acids. CDR1 and CDR2 from the germline V gene are SGHRS and YFSETQ. V gave up 3 bases and J gave up 1 base, with 10 bases separating them. The CDR3 region has the DNA TGCGCCAGCAGCTCCCGGGGGAGGAACACTGAAGCTTTCTTT. Its translation is CASSSRGRNTEAFF.

This clonotype was seen ten or more times. CDR3 region: CASSLQGKAGNTIYF. DNA of the CDR3: TGTGCCAGCAGCTTGCAGGGGAAGGCTGGAAACACCATATATTTT. V is TRBV7-2 and J is TRBJ1-3; D is possibly TRBD1 (6 bases). This CDR3 is 15 amino acids long. V was cut by 3 bases and J by 2 bases, with 11 bases left in between. Per the germline V gene, CDR1 is SGHTA and CDR2 is FQGNSA. The full variable domain, its missing parts supplied by reference TRBV7-2 and TRBJ1-3, is GAGVSQSPSNKVTEKGKDVELRCDPISGHTALYWYRQSLGQGLEFLIYFQGNSAPDKSGLPSDRFSAERTGGSVSTLTIQRTQQEDSAVYLCASSLQGKAGNTIYFGEGSWLTVV.

Concerning this clonotype itself: A much larger clone differs by one base, so this may be a read error. V is TRBV12-3 or TRBV12-4 and J is TRBJ1-4; TRBD1 aligns across 7 bases. The V and J ends lost 10 bases and 7 bases, in that order; junction bases with no gene match: 6. The CDR3 sequence is 12 residues long. CDR3 in DNA: TGTGCCACCGAGAGGGGGCTTGAAAAACTGTTTTTT. Translated, it gives CATERGLEKLFF.

This clonotype was observed many times. The chain is built from TRBV7-6 and TRBJ2-7; possible D gene TRBD2, 5 bases. CDR1 and CDR2 from the germline V gene are SGHVS and FNYEAQ. CDR3 length: 13 residues. The CDR3 reads CGTVWVGYAGQYF. CDR3 DNA: TGTGGGACCGTGTGGGTGGGTTATGCGGGGCAGTACTTC.

This clonotype was picked up many times. V usage is TRBV25-1 and J usage is TRBJ2-1, with D tentatively TRBD1 (7 bases). Trimming took 6 bases from V and 8 from J, leaving 26 bases between them. Germline CDR1 MGHDK, CDR2 SYGVNS. The CDR3 is made up of 17 amino acids. The CDR3 reads CASREGMGDRQGDEQFF. CDR3 nucleotides: TGTGCCAGCAGGGAGGGGATGGGGGACAGACAAGGTGATGAGCAGTTCTTC.

This clonotype was counted at least ten times. This chain joins TRBV5-1 and TRBJ2-2, with TRBD1 matching over 7 bases. After removal of 4 bases from V and 7 bases from J, the junction contained 7 bases not matched to a gene. CDR1 is SGHRS and CDR2 is YFSETQ in the germline V gene. This CDR3 comprises 14 residues. CDR3 sequence (DNA): TGCGCCAGCAGCATAGGACAGGCAGACGGGGAGCTGTTTTTT. Translation: CASSIGQADGELFF.

This clonotype was seen repeatedly, ten times or more. This chain uses TRBV2 with TRBJ2-5; D possibly corresponds to TRBD2 (6 bases). V was pared by 7 bases and J by 5 bases, with 26 bases between. CDR3 length: 17 residues. Germline V gene data show CDR1 as SNHLY and CDR2 as FYNNEI. The CDR3 region has the DNA TGTGCCAGCAACCAGCTATGGAGGGGTACCGTAACGGAGACCCAGTACTTC. Translating it yields CASNQLWRGTVTETQYF.

Worth noting for this clonotype: One base away lies a much larger clone, so this may be a sequencing read error. This rearrangement joins TRBV12-3 or TRBV12-4 to TRBJ1-4; 7 positions agree with TRBD1. Germline trimming cut 11 bases from V and 7 bases from J; bases unmatched to any gene: 7. The CDR3 extends over 12 amino acids. The CDR3 loop reads CASGRGLEKLFF. CDR3 bases: TGTGCCTCCGGGAGGGGGCTTGAAAAACTGTTTTTT.